Listed below are T cell receptor beta chains from one sample, sequenced in a study of cytomegalovirus exposure and HLA in healthy donors. Clones were read by immunoSEQ multiplex PCR, and TCRdb kept only the in-frame ones, dropping some. The sample records more than 150,000 clones, about 80% being singletons. Sequencing used PBMCs. The source of these receptors is a boy younger than 18 in good health and CMV-seronegative. The conserved cysteine and the conserved F or W are not part of the CDR3 here. Fields, in order: clone size, V gene, CDR3 protein. Clone size is not always given. Where it is, it says once, few, many or a class for expanded clones.

size: once; V: TRBV25-1; CDR3: ASSEYGGAGPNTEAF
size: -; V: TRBV4-3; CDR3: ASSQDWGKLTGDEKLF
size: -; V: TRBV29-1; CDR3: SVSTSGRTDTQY
size: -; V: TRBV5-1; CDR3: ASTPRGDLYGYT
size: -; V: TRBV11-3; CDR3: ASSFRTSGSTEQF
size: -; V: TRBV27; CDR3: ASSLGPGLPMEQY
size: once; V: TRBV5-6; CDR3: ASSLVSGRALFSGEQF
size: -; V: TRBV5-4; CDR3: ASSLRGGADTEAF
size: -; V: TRBV7-6; CDR3: ASSWTGGTEAF
size: -; V: TRBV6-4; CDR3: ASSMRGRGSGGRYNEQF
size: -; V: TRBV4-3; CDR3: ASSQDRSRRNGGEQF
size: few; V: TRBV7-3; CDR3: ASSWAGGGNEQF
size: -; V: TRBV5-1; CDR3: ASSYAGQLGNEQF
size: -; V: TRBV9; CDR3: ASSVGTGPTNTEAF
size: -; V: TRBV19; CDR3: ASSTYTDGHEAF
size: -; V: TRBV4-2; CDR3: ASSQEPTSGRYTDTQY